The 32 T cell receptor beta chains presented below share a single source sample, sequenced in a study of cytomegalovirus exposure and HLA in healthy donors. The PCR made use of 60 Vbeta and 13 Jbeta primers. Assay: immunoSEQ multiplex PCR; the TCRdb copy retains only in-frame clones and omits some. The sample comprises some 130,000 clones, about two thirds of which are singletons, and over 4% rests with the top ten. The sequencing sample was made of PBMCs. These receptors originate from a man in his fifties or sixties in good health and CMV-seropositive.

The rearrangement joins TRBV7-9 to TRBJ1-2; D unresolved. CDR1 and CDR2 (germline): SEHNR, FQNEAQ (reference sequence). The CDR3 is 13 residues long. Trimming stripped 1 base from V and 4 bases from J, with 7 bases between. The CDR3 DNA reads as TGTGCCAGCAGCTTAGAGGCGGTCTATGGCTACACCTTC. Protein sequence: CASSLEAVYGYTF.

The rearrangement links TRBV6-6 to TRBJ2-3; TRBD2 is a possible D gene (6 bases). Germline CDR1 MNHNY, CDR2 SVGAGI (reference sequence). CDR3 length: 15 amino acids. V lost 9 bases, J lost 2 bases, and 18 bases lay in between. The CDR3 sequence: CASTEGLKNTDTQYF. The DNA of the CDR3 is TGTGCCAGTACAGAGGGACTGAAGAACACAGATACGCAGTATTTT.

V usage is TRBV5-6 and J usage is TRBJ1-1, with TRBD1 matching over 7 bases. This CDR3 has 12 residues. The germline CDR1 and CDR2 sequences are SGHDT and YYEEEE. V lost 3 bases, J lost 8 bases, and 4 bases stayed unmatched. This chain's CDR3 is CASSWDRREAFF. Here the CDR3 DNA reads TGTGCCAGCAGCTGGGACAGAAGAGAAGCTTTCTTT.

This chain connects TRBV2 to TRBJ2-1; possible D gene TRBD2, 5 bases. Looked up from germline, CDR1 is SNHLY and CDR2 is FYNNEI. V lost 3 bases, J lost 2 bases, and 11 bases lay in between. The CDR3 extends over 15 amino acids. CDR3 DNA: TGTGCCAGCAGTGACCAACGAGGGACCTACAATGAGCAGTTCTTC. This encodes CASSDQRGTYNEQFF.

This clone was seen only a few times. The genes are TRBV19 and TRBJ1-1; D gene unclear. The CDR3 loop spans 13 amino acids. V was cut by 3 bases and J by 10 bases, with 15 bases left in between. The germline gives CDR1 LNHDA, CDR2 SQIVND (reference sequence). CDR3 nucleotide sequence: TGTGCCAGTAGTATGGACCTGAGGGTGCGAGCTTTCTTT. Its translation is CASSMDLRVRAFF.

The V gene is TRBV5-1, the J gene TRBJ2-3; D may be TRBD1 (6 bases). CDR1 is SGHRS, CDR2 YFSETQ, per germline. The V end was cut by 5 bases, the J end by 3 bases, with 13 bases between. The CDR3 is made up of 14 amino acids. DNA of the CDR3: TGCGCCAGCAGGCGTTCCACAGGGACAGATACGCAGTATTTT. The encoded protein is CASRRSTGTDTQYF. The variable domain in full, completed from reference TRBV5-1 and TRBJ2-3, reads KAGVTQTPRYLIKTRGQQVTLSCSPISGHRSVSWYQQTPGQGLQFLFEYFSETQRNKGNFPGRFSGRQFSNSRSEMNVSTLELGDSALYLCASRRSTGTDTQYFGPGTRLTVL.

The chain combines TRBV7-2 with TRBJ2-4, with a weak D call TRBD2 (5 bases). The CDR3 sequence is 15 residues long. The V end lost 1 base, the J end lost 2 bases, and 9 bases lay between the germline ends. Looked up from germline, CDR1 is SGHTA and CDR2 is FQGNSA. CDR3 region: CASSLEATTKNIQYF. The CDR3 nucleotides read TGTGCCAGCAGCTTAGAGGCGACTACCAAAAACATTCAGTACTTC. The full variable domain, in which reference TRBV7-2 and TRBJ2-4 provide the parts outside the CDR3, is GAGVSQSPSNKVTEKGKDVELRCDPISGHTALYWYRQSLGQGLEFLIYFQGNSAPDKSGLPSDRFSAERTGGSVSTLTIQRTQQEDSAVYLCASSLEATTKNIQYFGAGTRLSVL.

The rearrangement joins TRBV9 to TRBJ1-1, with 8 positions matching TRBD1. The CDR3 has 14 residues. CDR1 is SGDLS, CDR2 YYNGEE, per germline. Trimming removed 3 bases from V and 1 base from J; junction bases left unmatched: 2. In nucleotides, the CDR3 is TGTGCCAGCAGCGCGACAGGGGAGAACACTGAAGCTTTCTTT. This gives the protein CASSATGENTEAFF.

This sequence joins TRBV4-3 and TRBJ1-6; D gene ambiguous. This CDR3 is built from 16 residues. Trimming left V 1 base short and J 0 bases short, with 7 bases between. Germline V gene data show CDR1 as LGHNA and CDR2 as YSLEER. The CDR3 region has the DNA TGCGCCAGCAGCCAAGGAAGGAGCTCCTATAATTCACCCCTCCACTTT. Protein product: CASSQGRSSYNSPLHF.

The chain couples TRBV10-1 to TRBJ1-1; tentative D call: TRBD1 (5 bases). V was shortened by 2 bases and J by 3 bases, with 7 bases between the two germline ends. CDR3 length: 13 amino acids. Germline V gene lookup returns CDR1 WNHNN and CDR2 SYGVQD (reference sequence). The CDR3 DNA reads as TGCGCCAGCAGTGAGGCGGGGGACACTGAAGCTTTCTTT. Protein sequence: CASSEAGDTEAFF.

The genes are TRBV27 and TRBJ1-1; TRBD1 matches at 10 bases. This CDR3 region has 17 residues. The trim removed 5 bases at V and 5 bases at J, leaving 14 bases unmatched. Germline V lookup: CDR1 MNHEY, CDR2 SMNVEV (reference sequence). DNA of the CDR3: TGTGCCAGCAGTCCGCATTACGGGACAGGGGTGATGACTGAAGCTTTCTTT. This translates into CASSPHYGTGVMTEAFF.

This chain links TRBV13 with TRBJ1-2; D is perhaps TRBD1 (6 bases). Germline V gene data show CDR1 as PRHDT and CDR2 as FYEKMQ (reference sequence). V gave up 5 bases and J gave up 4 bases, with 14 bases separating them. The CDR3 sequence is 14 residues long. CDR3 amino acids: CASSLIQGSYGYTF. DNA for the CDR3: TGTGCCAGCAGCCTTATACAGGGTTCCTATGGCTACACCTTC.

This clone was seen more than once but under ten times. The genes are TRBV7-2 and TRBJ1-6, with 9 bases fitting TRBD1. Germline CDR1 is SGHTA and CDR2 is FQGNSA. Trimming removed 5 bases from V and 4 bases from J; junction bases left unmatched: 3. This CDR3 is 15 amino acids long. CDR3 nucleotides: TGTGCCAGCAGCGCCGGGACAGGGTATAATTCACCCCTCCACTTT. Protein: CASSAGTGYNSPLHF.

The chain is built from TRBV2 and TRBJ1-1; D call uncertain. The V and J ends lost 4 bases and 1 base respectively, with 4 bases between them. The CDR3 has 12 amino acids. The germline CDR1 and CDR2 sequences are SNHLY and FYNNEI. The chain's CDR3 is CASSGPNTEAFF. The DNA of the CDR3 is TGTGCCAGCAGTGGGCCGAACACTGAAGCTTTCTTT.

The J gene is TRBJ1-5, the V gene TRBV9; 7 bases line up with TRBD1. Losses at the gene ends were 0 bases for V and 7 bases for J; bases not matched to a gene: 10. CDR1 and CDR2 (germline): SGDLS, YYNGEE. This CDR3 spans 16 amino acids. The CDR3 region is CASSVGGDRVNQPQHF. CDR3 nucleotides: TGTGCCAGCAGCGTAGGAGGTGACAGGGTAAACCAGCCCCAGCATTTT.

The chain combines TRBV7-9 with TRBJ2-5, with D perhaps TRBD1 (6 bases). The J call may not be correct, given that the DNA end is closer to TRBJ2-7. In germline, CDR1 is SEHNR, CDR2 FQNEAQ (reference sequence). The CDR3 covers 13 residues. For the CDR3, the DNA is TGTGCCAGCAGCCGACAGGATACCTACGAGCAGTACTTC. Protein sequence: CASSRQDTYEQYF.

The V and J genes are TRBV5-1 and TRBJ2-1; 8 positions match TRBD1. Trimming cost V 0 bases and J 8 bases; bases outside gene matches: 10. Germline V lookup: CDR1 SGHRS, CDR2 YFSETQ. This CDR3 region has 16 residues. The DNA of the CDR3 is TGCGCCAGCAGCTTGGCTCAGGGGGCGCAGGAGGATGAGCAGTTCTTC. This gives the protein CASSLAQGAQEDEQFF.

The rearrangement links TRBV19 to TRBJ1-2; D possibly corresponds to TRBD1 (6 bases). The length of the CDR3 is 18 residues. The V and J ends lost 5 bases and 4 bases respectively, with 26 bases between them. Germline-derived CDR1 and CDR2 are LNHDA and SQIVND (reference sequence). This CDR3 reads CASSSTSTGRIALYGYTF. CDR3 bases: TGTGCCAGTAGTTCCACCTCGACAGGACGAATTGCCCTCTATGGCTACACCTTC.

The V and J genes are TRBV29-1 and TRBJ2-7, with 10 bases aligning to TRBD1. V shed 7 bases, J shed 3 bases, and the junction held 3 bases outside the gene matches. Germline CDR1 and CDR2: SQVTM and ANQGSEA. CDR3 length: 12 residues. The CDR3 nucleotides are TGCAGCGCTTGGACAGGGGGCTACGAGCAGTACTTC. Translation: CSAWTGGYEQYF.

This sequence joins TRBV25-1 and TRBJ1-6; possibly TRBD1 for D (6 bases). This CDR3 contains 15 residues. Trimming removed 4 bases from V and 9 bases from J, with 16 bases in between. Germline CDR1 and CDR2: MGHDK and SYGVNS. The CDR3 DNA reads as TGTGCCAGCAGTGGTCCCAGGGGATTAGGTTCACCCCTCCACTTT. This translates into CASSGPRGLGSPLHF.

The chain uses TRBV5-1 and TRBJ2-3; D not certain. Trimming pared 7 bases from V and 2 bases from J, leaving 14 bases between. The CDR3 is 14 amino acids. CDR1 is SGHRS, CDR2 YFSETQ, per germline. The CDR3 DNA follows: TGCGCCAGCTCCCCCCGGTCCAACACAGATACGCAGTATTTT. Protein product: CASSPRSNTDTQYF.

The rearrangement links TRBV14 to TRBJ2-1, with D tentatively TRBD2 (6 bases). This CDR3 has 14 residues. Trimming shortened V by 4 bases and J by 2 bases, and 9 bases separated the two germline ends. Germline CDR1 is SGHDN and CDR2 is FVKESK. The CDR3 nucleotides read TGTGCCAGCAGCCCAGCGGGTACCTACAATGAGCAGTTCTTC. Its protein product is CASSPAGTYNEQFF.

In the case of this clone: One end of the junction does not line up with germline, which may come from a read error. The chain uses TRBV7-9 and TRBJ2-3; 8 bases line up with TRBD2. CDR1 and CDR2 from the germline V gene are SEHNR and FQNEAQ (reference sequence). The CDR3 consists of 18 residues. The CDR3 DNA reads TGTTCCAGCAGCTCGTTGACCCCGACTAGCGCCCGAGGGGATACGCAGTATTTT. Protein: CSSSSLTPTSARGDTQYF. Full variable domain (outside the CDR3, taken from reference TRBV7-9 and TRBJ2-3): DTGVSQNPRHKITKRGQNVTFRCDPISEHNRLYWYRQTLGQGPEFLTYFQNEAQLEKSRLLSDRFSAERPKGSFSTLEIQRTEQGDSAMYLCSSSSLTPTSARGDTQYFGPGTRLTVL.

This rearrangement joins TRBV2 to TRBJ2-7, with D possibly TRBD2 on 5 matching bases. This CDR3 spans 12 amino acids. Per the germline V gene, CDR1 is SNHLY and CDR2 is FYNNEI. V was pared by 6 bases and J by 3 bases, with 9 bases between. The CDR3 protein is CASSDRDYEQYF. As DNA, the CDR3 is TGTGCCAGCAGCGACCGGGACTACGAGCAGTACTTC.

V is TRBV14 and J is TRBJ1-3; D is uncertain. Germline assignment: CDR1 SGHDN and CDR2 FVKESK. Trimming left V 0 bases short and J 1 base short, with 16 bases between. This CDR3 region has 18 residues. Here the CDR3 DNA reads TGTGCCAGCAGCCAAGATCGCCGACTTGGAGGATCTGGAAACACCATATATTTT. Protein: CASSQDRRLGGSGNTIYF.

This clone showed up just a few times. The chain couples TRBV7-9 to TRBJ1-1; D call uncertain. The CDR3 sequence is 13 residues long. Germline values: CDR1 SEHNR, CDR2 FQNEAQ (reference sequence). V shed 2 bases and J shed 3 bases, with 7 bases lying between them. The CDR3 loop is CASSLNLDTEAFF. The CDR3 DNA reads as TGTGCCAGCAGCTTAAATTTAGACACTGAAGCTTTCTTT.

The V call is TRBV27, the J call TRBJ2-5; 11 bases are shared with TRBD1. With V trimmed by 5 bases and J by 5 bases, 4 bases remained unmatched. CDR3 length equals 14 residues. Looked up from germline, CDR1 is MNHEY and CDR2 is SMNVEV (reference sequence). CDR3 in DNA: TGTGCCAGCAGTCTGGACAGGGGGCACGAGACCCAGTACTTC. Encoded protein: CASSLDRGHETQYF.

The chain links TRBV7-8 to TRBJ1-1, with TRBD1 matching over 8 bases. Trimming at V came to 3 bases and at J to 0 bases, leaving 9 bases not matched to a gene. CDR3 length: 17 amino acids. CDR1 is SGHVS, CDR2 FQNEAQ, per germline. The CDR3: CASSLRGQGKLNTEAFF. The CDR3 nucleotides read TGTGCCAGCAGCTTGAGAGGACAGGGAAAACTGAACACTGAAGCTTTCTTT.

This chain joins TRBV5-1 and TRBJ1-2; unclear D gene. CDR3 length equals 15 residues. Germline V CDR1 and CDR2: SGHRS, YFSETQ. V was trimmed by 3 bases and J by 2 bases, leaving 14 bases between them. The CDR3 sequence is CASSSLDGGNYGYTF. As DNA, the CDR3 is TGCGCCAGCAGCTCCCTGGACGGCGGGAACTATGGCTACACCTTC. Drawing the rest from reference TRBV5-1 and TRBJ1-2, the complete variable domain is KAGVTQTPRYLIKTRGQQVTLSCSPISGHRSVSWYQQTPGQGLQFLFEYFSETQRNKGNFPGRFSGRQFSNSRSEMNVSTLELGDSALYLCASSSLDGGNYGYTFGSGTRLTVV.

This sequence joins TRBV5-1 and TRBJ2-6; 8 bases map to TRBD1. There are 18 residues in the CDR3. Germline trimming cut 0 bases from V and 4 bases from J; bases unmatched to any gene: 9. CDR1 SGHRS and CDR2 YFSETQ come from the germline V gene. The CDR3 loop reads CASSLERPGGYGANVLTF. DNA of the CDR3: TGCGCCAGCAGCTTGGAGAGGCCAGGGGGCTACGGGGCCAACGTCCTGACTTTC. Combining the CDR3 with reference TRBV5-1 and TRBJ2-6 gives the whole variable domain KAGVTQTPRYLIKTRGQQVTLSCSPISGHRSVSWYQQTPGQGLQFLFEYFSETQRNKGNFPGRFSGRQFSNSRSEMNVSTLELGDSALYLCASSLERPGGYGANVLTFGAGSRLTVL.

This clone was counted a few times. J is TRBJ1-2 and V is TRBV5-1, with unresolved D. Trimming cost V 4 bases and J 2 bases, with 12 bases left between them. Germline CDR1 and CDR2: SGHRS and YFSETQ. The CDR3 has 14 amino acids. CDR3 nucleotide sequence: TGCGCCAGCAGCGTTGGAGATAGAAACTATGGCTACACCTTC. Amino acids: CASSVGDRNYGYTF.

The chain couples TRBV6-6 to TRBJ2-7, with 9 bases identical to TRBD1. Trimming at V came to 7 bases and at J to 6 bases, leaving 13 bases not matched to a gene. This CDR3 has 15 residues. Germline V CDR1 and CDR2: MNHNY, SVGAGI (reference sequence). For the CDR3, the DNA is TGTGCCAGCACCCCCCGGGGGGACAGGGTTGGCGAGCAGTACTTC. Translated, it gives CASTPRGDRVGEQYF.